The 4 T cell receptor beta chains reported below all come from one sample, sequenced in a study of cytomegalovirus exposure and HLA in healthy donors. In the PCR, 60 Vbeta and 13 Jbeta primers were used. The assay was immunoSEQ multiplex PCR, and TCRdb's table has in-frame clones only and misses some. The data hold some 170,000 clones, with roughly 82% observed a single time. The sequenced sample was PBMCs. All receptors come from a man aged 50 or older in good health and CMV-seropositive.

The chain couples TRBV5-4 to TRBJ2-5; TRBD2 matches at 13 bases. Germline CDR1 reads SGHNT; CDR2 reads YYREEE (reference sequence). This CDR3 region has 15 residues. V shed 4 bases, J shed 5 bases, and the junction held 5 bases outside the gene matches. The CDR3 nucleotides are TGTGCCAGCAGCACCGGGACTAGCGGGGTTGAGACCCAGTACTTC. It encodes CASSTGTSGVETQYF.

This clone was observed a few times. The chain employs TRBV6-5 and TRBJ2-3; D possibly corresponds to TRBD1 (7 bases). Germline assignment: CDR1 MNHEY and CDR2 SVGAGI. Trimming pared 7 bases from V and 1 base from J, leaving 15 bases between. The CDR3 length is 15 residues. Here the CDR3 reads CASKPRGTGTDTQYF. The DNA for the CDR3 is TGTGCCAGCAAACCTCGGGGGACAGGCACAGATACGCAGTATTTT.

In this sample, this clone is medium-sized. V is TRBV5-6 and J is TRBJ1-2; D uncertain. The V gene's germline CDR1 is SGHDT and CDR2 YYEEEE. The CDR3 runs to 12 residues. Trimming shortened V by 1 base and J by 7 bases, and 8 bases separated the two germline ends. CDR3 DNA sequence: TGTGCCAGCAGCTTGTGGGCAGGTGGCTACACCTTC. Translation gives CASSLWAGGYTF.

The chain employs TRBV18 and TRBJ2-2; TRBD2 matches at 7 bases. This CDR3 has 14 residues. V shed 2 bases and J 6 bases; nucleotides not matched to a gene: 3. Per germline, CDR1 KGHSH and CDR2 LQKENI. The CDR3 region is CASSPARGAGELFF. CDR3 DNA: TGTGCCAGCTCACCAGCTCGGGGGGCCGGGGAGCTGTTTTTT.